The clone carrying this T cell receptor beta chain was found once. The data derive from a study of blood T cell repertoires in COVID-19. Study in general: From the United States, Italy and Spain came samples of acute and convalescent COVID-19. T cells, B-cell-depleted T cells, or PBMCs provided the cDNA or gDNA that served as material.

Per the original methods: Estimation of nucleated cell counts relied on the amplification of reference gene primers. Some clones are missing from TCRdb's copy, which holds only in-frame ones; the method was immunoSEQ multiplex PCR. That table furnishes V, J and clone size, whereas the DNA furnished D and trimming. Among roughly 250,000 clones listed, around 83% were seen once. The sequence derives from a woman aged 80 or older with acute or convalescent COVID-19. Sequenced sample: peripheral blood.

The CDR3 nucleotides are TGTGCCTGGGTGGGGCTGGGCACCATATATTTT. This encodes CAWVGLGTIYF. The gene calls are TRBV30 and TRBJ1-3; D might be TRBD1 (5 bases). Trimming took off 5 bases at V and 9 bases at J, with 11 bases between the two ends. CDR3 size: 11 residues. The germline V gene has CDR1 GTSNPN and CDR2 SVGIG (reference sequence).